The 11 T cell receptor beta chains below all came from one sample that was sequenced in a study of cytomegalovirus exposure and HLA in healthy donors. The PCR made use of 60 Vbeta and 13 Jbeta primers. Only in-frame clones appear in the TCRdb table, and some are missing; sequencing was by immunoSEQ multiplex PCR. The top ten hold 0.6% to 0.7% of the sample, which has fewer than 250,000 clones, 76% seen once. Sequenced input: PBMCs. The receptors were sampled from a man aged 18-30 years in good health and CMV-seronegative.

The V and J genes are TRBV27 and TRBJ1-1; possibly TRBD1 for D (6 bases). Germline V gene lookup returns CDR1 MNHEY and CDR2 SMNVEV (reference sequence). Trimming took off 2 bases at V and 4 bases at J, with 11 bases between the two ends. CDR3 length: 14 amino acids. The CDR3 DNA reads as TGTGCCAGCAGTTTAGCCCAGGGGTCCACTGAAGCTTTCTTT. As protein: CASSLAQGSTEAFF.

The chain carries TRBV5-4 and TRBJ2-3; tentatively, D is TRBD2 (6 bases). The CDR3 runs 14 residues. Germline V gives CDR1 SGHNT, CDR2 YYREEE (reference sequence). V lost 4 bases and J lost 4, with 13 bases in between. The CDR3 sequence: CASSQTREPDTQYF. The CDR3 DNA follows: TGTGCCAGCAGCCAGACTAGGGAACCAGATACGCAGTATTTT.

The V call is TRBV30, the J call TRBJ1-1, with 9 nucleotides matching TRBD1. Per germline, CDR1 GTSNPN and CDR2 SVGIG (reference sequence). Germline trimming cut 3 bases from V and 5 bases from J; bases unmatched to any gene: 7. This CDR3 is built from 14 residues. The CDR3 loop is CAWRKQGARTEAFF. The CDR3 DNA reads TGTGCCTGGAGGAAACAGGGGGCGAGAACTGAAGCTTTCTTT.

The rearrangement uses TRBV18 and TRBJ1-1; D is perhaps TRBD1 (5 bases). Germline-derived CDR1 and CDR2 are KGHSH and LQKENI. The length of the CDR3 is 14 residues. V lost 2 bases, J lost 8 bases, and 15 bases lay in between. The CDR3 DNA is TGTGCCAGCTCACCAGGGGGAGGGAACAGGGAAGCTTTCTTT. It encodes CASSPGGGNREAFF.

This chain joins TRBV4-2 and TRBJ2-3, with D perhaps TRBD2 (6 bases). The CDR3 sequence is 16 residues long. Trimming removed 0 bases at V and 2 bases at J, with 12 bases between. Germline CDR1 is LGHNA and CDR2 is YNFKEQ. The CDR3 sequence is CASSQDWGELTDTQYF. As DNA, the CDR3 is TGTGCCAGCAGCCAAGATTGGGGGGAGCTCACAGATACGCAGTATTTT.

The V call is TRBV6-5, the J call TRBJ2-5, with a weak D call TRBD2 (5 bases). The V gene's germline CDR1 is MNHEY and CDR2 SVGAGI. Deletions cut 0 bases from V and 4 bases from J, with 12 bases between. The CDR3 consists of 15 residues. CDR3 amino acids: CASSYSKGRGETQYF. In DNA, the CDR3 is TGTGCCAGCAGTTACTCGAAGGGCCGGGGAGAGACCCAGTACTTC.

This chain joins TRBV2 and TRBJ2-1; D is unresolved. The germline gives CDR1 SNHLY, CDR2 FYNNEI. This CDR3 has 10 residues. The CDR3 region is CAIKSREQFF. The CDR3 DNA reads as TGTGCTATAAAATCCCGGGAGCAGTTCTTC.

V gene TRBV6-5 combines with J gene TRBJ1-2, with a possible D match to TRBD1 (6 bases). The CDR3 runs to 13 residues. Trimming took off 6 bases at V and 8 bases at J, with 16 bases between the two ends. Germline values: CDR1 MNHEY, CDR2 SVGAGI. CDR3 amino acids: CASRPPGGQGYTF. The CDR3 nucleotides read TGTGCCAGCAGACCACCCGGGGGGCAAGGCTACACCTTC.

This rearrangement joins TRBV27 to TRBJ1-1, with D tentatively TRBD1 (6 bases). Germline V gene sequence: CDR1 MNHEY, CDR2 SMNVEV (reference sequence). This CDR3 is 14 amino acids long. V lost 2 bases and J lost 4, with 11 bases in between. CDR3 bases: TGTGCCAGCAGTTTACAGGGGAGTATCACTGAAGCTTTCTTT. It is translated as CASSLQGSITEAFF.

A single count supports this clone. This sequence joins TRBV10-2 and TRBJ2-5, with unresolved D. The V and J ends lost 1 base and 4 bases respectively, with 4 bases between them. The CDR3 runs 12 residues. CDR1 is WSHSY, CDR2 SAAADI, per germline. CDR3 sequence reads: CASSEYSETQYF. CDR3 DNA: TGCGCCAGCAGTGAGTACTCAGAGACCCAGTACTTC.

CDR3 DNA: TGTGCCTGGAGTTTTACAGGGGGCTCGGGCTACACCTTC. Translated, it gives CAWSFTGGSGYTF. The chain couples TRBV30 to TRBJ1-2, with 9 bases that match TRBD1. Looked up from germline, CDR1 is GTSNPN and CDR2 is SVGIG (reference sequence). V shed 2 bases, J shed 8 bases, and the junction held 6 bases outside the gene matches. The CDR3 extends over 13 amino acids.